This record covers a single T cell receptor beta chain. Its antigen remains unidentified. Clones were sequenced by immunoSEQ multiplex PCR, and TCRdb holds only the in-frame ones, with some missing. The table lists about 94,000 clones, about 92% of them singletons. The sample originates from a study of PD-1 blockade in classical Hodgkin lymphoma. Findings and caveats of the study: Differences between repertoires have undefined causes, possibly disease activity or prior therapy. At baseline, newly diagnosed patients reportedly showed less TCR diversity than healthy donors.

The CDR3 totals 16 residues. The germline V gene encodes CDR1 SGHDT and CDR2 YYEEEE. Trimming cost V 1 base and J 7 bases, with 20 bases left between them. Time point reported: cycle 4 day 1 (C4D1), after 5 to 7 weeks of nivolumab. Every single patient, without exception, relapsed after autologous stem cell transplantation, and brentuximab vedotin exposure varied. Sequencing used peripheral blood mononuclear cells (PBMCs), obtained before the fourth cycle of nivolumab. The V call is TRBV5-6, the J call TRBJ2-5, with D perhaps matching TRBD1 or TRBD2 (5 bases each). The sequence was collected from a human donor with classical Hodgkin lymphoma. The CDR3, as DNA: TGTGCCAGCAGCTTGACCCGGGACGGATGGCTAAGGACCCAGTACTTC. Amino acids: CASSLTRDGWLRTQYF.